These 10 T cell receptor beta chains came from one sample sequenced in a study of T cell responses to AZD1222 COVID-19 vaccine. The protocol was immunoSEQ multiplex PCR, while the TCRdb copy is restricted to in-frame clones and leaves out a portion. The repertoire includes under 85,000 clones, roughly 90% of them detected once, and 11% sits in the top ten. Sequencing was performed on peripheral blood, taken on day 0 of AZD1222 vaccination. Receptor source: an adult in good health.

The V and J genes are TRBV5-1 and TRBJ2-5; possible D gene TRBD2, 5 bases. Per germline, CDR1 SGHRS and CDR2 YFSETQ. Trimming removed 3 bases from V and 3 bases from J, with 15 bases in between. The CDR3 loop spans 15 amino acids. The CDR3 here is CASSSKAATKETQYF. The CDR3 DNA follows: TGCGCCAGCAGCTCCAAAGCGGCAACAAAAGAGACCCAGTACTTC.

The CDR3 protein is CASSQDQIQVWNSPLHF. The CDR3, as DNA: TGCGCCAGCAGCCAGGATCAAATACAGGTCTGGAATTCACCCCTCCACTTT. V and J are TRBV4-1 and TRBJ1-6; weak D call: TRBD1 (5 bases). Trimming took 3 bases from V and 7 from J, leaving 19 bases between them. This CDR3 has 17 residues. The germline CDR1 and CDR2 sequences are MGHRA and YSYEKL.

The chain couples TRBV7-2 to TRBJ1-1; perhaps TRBD1 as D (6 bases). Germline CDR1 and CDR2: SGHTA and FQGNSA. CDR3 length equals 12 residues. Trimming removed 3 bases from V and 7 bases from J, with 9 bases in between. The CDR3 sequence is CASSLQGFEAFF. The DNA for the CDR3 is TGTGCCAGCAGCTTGCAGGGGTTTGAAGCTTTCTTT.

V gene TRBV11-3 combines with J gene TRBJ2-2; D might be TRBD2 (6 bases). The CDR3 extends over 13 amino acids. V shed 6 bases and J shed 1 base, with 6 bases lying between them. Germline V gene data show CDR1 as SGHNT and CDR2 as YENEEA. The CDR3 DNA reads as TGTGCCAGCAGTAGCGGGAACACCGGGGAGCTGTTTTTT. Translating it yields CASSSGNTGELFF.

This sequence joins TRBV28 and TRBJ2-2; D is tentatively TRBD1 or TRBD2 (5 bases each). This CDR3 has 16 amino acids. V gave up 4 bases and J gave up 0 bases, with 12 bases separating them. Germline V lookup: CDR1 MDHEN, CDR2 SYDVKM. CDR3 protein: CASSWDGHANTGELFF. CDR3 DNA sequence: TGTGCCAGCAGTTGGGACGGACATGCGAACACCGGGGAGCTGTTTTTT.

CDR3 coding DNA: TGTGCCAGCAGTTACGGGGGGGAATACAATGAGCAGTTCTTC. It translates to CASSYGGEYNEQFF. This sequence joins TRBV6-5 and TRBJ2-1, with 7 bases lining up with TRBD2. The J segment lost 4 bases and the V segment lost 2 bases, leaving 2 bases of the junction unmatched. CDR1 MNHEY and CDR2 SVGAGI come from the germline V gene. The CDR3 has 14 amino acids.

The CDR3 sequence: CASSFSQETQYF. The CDR3 region has the DNA TGTGCCAGCAGCTTTAGTCAAGAGACCCAGTACTTC. This chain connects TRBV7-2 to TRBJ2-5; no definite D call. The CDR3 has 12 residues. V was cut by 3 bases and J by 2 bases, with 4 bases left in between. Germline lookup yields CDR1 SGHTA and CDR2 FQGNSA.

This clone has just one count. The V gene is TRBV6-5, the J gene TRBJ2-2, with TRBD1 as a possible D gene (6 bases). V was pared by 10 bases and J by 7 bases, with 13 bases between. CDR3 length: 12 amino acids. Germline lookup yields CDR1 MNHEY and CDR2 SVGAGI. This CDR3 is CATGVFDGELFF. The DNA of the CDR3 is TGTGCCACAGGGGTGTTCGACGGGGAGCTGTTTTTT.

The CDR3 bases are TGTGCCAGCAGCCGGCTAGCGGGGGGGCTGACCACAGATACGCAGTATTTT. Its translation: CASSRLAGGLTTDTQYF. This chain links TRBV5-4 with TRBJ2-3, with TRBD2 matching 12 bases. V dropped 4 bases and J dropped 2; count of bases not matched to a gene: 8. The CDR3 consists of 17 residues. Per germline, CDR1 SGHNT and CDR2 YYREEE (reference sequence).

To note about this clone: One junction end does not reproduce the germline sequence, and a read error may be involved. The chain carries TRBV7-7 and TRBJ2-3; D is undetermined. Looked up from germline, CDR1 is SSHAT and CDR2 is FNYEAQ (reference sequence). This CDR3 is 14 amino acids long. This CDR3 is CASSRTVSTDTQYF. The CDR3 DNA is TGTGCTAGCAGCCGGACCGTTAGCACAGATACGCAGTATTTT.